This T cell receptor (beta chain) came from a study of blood T cell repertoires in COVID-19. For the study at large: The United States, Italy and Spain were the sources of the acute and convalescent COVID-19 samples. T cells, B-cell-depleted T cells, or PBMCs provided the cDNA or gDNA that served as material.

Source study methods: Reference gene primers were amplified, and this amplification served to estimate nucleated cell counts. Some clones are missing from TCRdb's copy, which holds only in-frame ones; the method was immunoSEQ multiplex PCR. V, J and clone size are taken as reported in that table, and D and trimming were inferred from the DNA itself. The data show about 140,000 clones, almost 85% seen once. This CDR3 has 14 residues. Per the germline V gene, CDR1 is MDHEN and CDR2 is SYDVKM. Trimming removed 6 bases at V and 3 bases at J, with 15 bases between. The sequencing input was PBMCs or T cells enriched from blood (not recorded which). The V gene is TRBV28, the J gene TRBJ2-7; D remains unclear. The receptor's source is a woman aged 45-65 years with acute COVID-19. The DNA of the CDR3 is TGTGCCAGCAGGCTTCACGACACCCGCTACGAGCAGTACTTC. Its translation is CASRLHDTRYEQYF.